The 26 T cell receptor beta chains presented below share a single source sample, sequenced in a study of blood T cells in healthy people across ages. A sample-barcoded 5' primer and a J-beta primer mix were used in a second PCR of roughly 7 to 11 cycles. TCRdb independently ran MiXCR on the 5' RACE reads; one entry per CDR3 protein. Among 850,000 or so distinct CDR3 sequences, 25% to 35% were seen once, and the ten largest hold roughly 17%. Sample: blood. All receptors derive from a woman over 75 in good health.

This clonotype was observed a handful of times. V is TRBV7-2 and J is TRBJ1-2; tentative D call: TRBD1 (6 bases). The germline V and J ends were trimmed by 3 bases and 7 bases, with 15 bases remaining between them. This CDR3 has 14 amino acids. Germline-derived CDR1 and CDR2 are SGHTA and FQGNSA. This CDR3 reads CASSLGRGKVGYTF. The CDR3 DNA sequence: TGTGCCAGCAGCTTGGGAAGGGGGAAAGTTGGCTACACCTTC.

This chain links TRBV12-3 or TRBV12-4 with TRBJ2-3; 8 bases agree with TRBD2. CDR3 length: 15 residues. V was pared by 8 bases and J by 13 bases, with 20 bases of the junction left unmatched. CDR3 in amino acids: CASSLSGGLTDVEYF. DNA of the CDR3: TGTGCCAGCTCCTTGTCGGGGGGGTTAACAGATGTGGAGTATTTT.

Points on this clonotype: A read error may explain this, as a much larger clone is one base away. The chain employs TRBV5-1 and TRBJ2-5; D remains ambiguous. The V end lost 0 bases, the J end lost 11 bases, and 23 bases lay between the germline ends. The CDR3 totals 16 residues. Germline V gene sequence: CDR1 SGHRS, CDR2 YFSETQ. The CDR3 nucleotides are TGCGCCAGCAGCTTGGCCGCGGCGAGAAGGGTCGGTGAGCAGTACTTC. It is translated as CASSLAAARRVGEQYF. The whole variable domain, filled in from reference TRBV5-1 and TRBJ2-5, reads KAGVTQTPRYLIKTRGQQVTLSCSPISGHRSVSWYQQTPGQGLQFLFEYFSETQRNKGNFPGRFSGRQFSNSRSEMNVSTLELGDSALYLCASSLAAARRVGEQYFGPGTRLLVL.

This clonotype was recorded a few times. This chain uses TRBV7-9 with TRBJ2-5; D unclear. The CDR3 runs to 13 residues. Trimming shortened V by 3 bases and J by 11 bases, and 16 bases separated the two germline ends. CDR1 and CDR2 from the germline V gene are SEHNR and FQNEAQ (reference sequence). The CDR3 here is CASSFLAPNEQYF. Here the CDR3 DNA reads TGTGCCAGCAGCTTCCTCGCCCCCAATGAGCAGTACTTC.

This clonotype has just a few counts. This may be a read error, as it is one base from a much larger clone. The CDR3 loop is CAGSYSWGSYNEQFF. The CDR3 coding sequence is TGTGCCGGCAGTTACTCGTGGGGCTCCTACAATGAGCAGTTCTTC. The chain links TRBV6-5 to TRBJ2-1; D is ambiguous. The CDR3 covers 15 residues. Looked up from germline, CDR1 is MNHEY and CDR2 is SVGAGI.

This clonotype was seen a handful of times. The CDR3 DNA follows: TGTGCCAGCACAAACACGGACAGGGAATACGAGCAGTACTTC. Amino acids: CASTNTDREYEQYF. The chain uses TRBV2 and TRBJ2-7; 8 bases match TRBD1. CDR1 is SNHLY, CDR2 FYNNEI, per germline. The CDR3 is made up of 14 amino acids. The trim removed 7 bases at V and 4 bases at J, leaving 9 bases unmatched.

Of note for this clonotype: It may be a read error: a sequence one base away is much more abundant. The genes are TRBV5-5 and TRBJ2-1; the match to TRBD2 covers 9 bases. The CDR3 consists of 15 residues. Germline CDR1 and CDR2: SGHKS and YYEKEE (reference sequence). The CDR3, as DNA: TGTGCCGGCAGTTCTAGCGGGGATCCGCTGAATGAGCAGTTCTTC. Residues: CAGSSSGDPLNEQFF.

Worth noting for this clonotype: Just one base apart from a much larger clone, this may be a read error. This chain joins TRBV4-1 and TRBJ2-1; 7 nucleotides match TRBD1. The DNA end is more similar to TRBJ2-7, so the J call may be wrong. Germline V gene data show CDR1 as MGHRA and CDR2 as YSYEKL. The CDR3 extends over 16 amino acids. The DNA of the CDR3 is TGCGCCAGCAGCCAAGGTGACAGGGACCCCTACAATGAGCAGTACTTC. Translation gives CASSQGDRDPYNEQYF.

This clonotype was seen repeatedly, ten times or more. The CDR3, as DNA: TGTGCCAGCAGTCGACAGGGTACCTACAATGAGCAGTTCTTC. This codes for CASSRQGTYNEQFF. This sequence joins TRBV6-1 and TRBJ2-1, with 7 bases matching TRBD1. J was trimmed by 2 bases and V by 5 bases; bases with no gene match: 3. CDR3 length equals 14 residues. In germline, CDR1 is MNHNS, CDR2 SASEGT.

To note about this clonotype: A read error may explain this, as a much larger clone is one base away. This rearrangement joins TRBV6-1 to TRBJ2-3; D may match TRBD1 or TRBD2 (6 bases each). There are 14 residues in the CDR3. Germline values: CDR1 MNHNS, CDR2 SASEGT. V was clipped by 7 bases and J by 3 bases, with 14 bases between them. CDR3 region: CASNWGAATDTQYF. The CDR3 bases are TGTGCCAGCAACTGGGGGGCCGCAACAGATACGCAGTATTTT.

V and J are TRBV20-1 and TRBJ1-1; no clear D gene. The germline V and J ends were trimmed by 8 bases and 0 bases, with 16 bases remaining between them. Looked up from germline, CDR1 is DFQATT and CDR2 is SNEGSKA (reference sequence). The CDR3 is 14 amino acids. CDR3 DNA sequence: TGCAGTCCTAAGCGGGGAGACTTGAACACTGAAGCTTTCTTT. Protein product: CSPKRGDLNTEAFF.

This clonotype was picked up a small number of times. The CDR3 DNA reads TGTGCCAGCAGCTGGAAAATAGCGGGGGGCGGCACAGATACGCAGTATTTT. Its protein is CASSWKIAGGGTDTQYF. This rearrangement joins TRBV5-4 to TRBJ2-3, with 10 bases identical to TRBD2. The V gene end was trimmed by 3 bases and the J gene end by 1 base; junction bases not matched to a gene: 8. Germline V gene data show CDR1 as SGHNT and CDR2 as YYREEE (reference sequence). CDR3 length: 17 residues.

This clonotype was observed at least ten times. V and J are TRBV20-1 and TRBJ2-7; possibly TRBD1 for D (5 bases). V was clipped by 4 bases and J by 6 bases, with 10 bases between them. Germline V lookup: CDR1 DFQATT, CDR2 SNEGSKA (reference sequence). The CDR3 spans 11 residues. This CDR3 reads CSAKGVGEQYF. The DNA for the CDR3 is TGCAGTGCTAAAGGGGTGGGCGAGCAGTACTTC.

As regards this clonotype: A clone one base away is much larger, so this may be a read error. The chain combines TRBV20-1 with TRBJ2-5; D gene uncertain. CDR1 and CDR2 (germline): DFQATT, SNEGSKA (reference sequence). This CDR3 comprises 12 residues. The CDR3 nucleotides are TGCAGGGCTCAGGACCGTCAAGAGACCCAGTACTTC. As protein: CRAQDRQETQYF.

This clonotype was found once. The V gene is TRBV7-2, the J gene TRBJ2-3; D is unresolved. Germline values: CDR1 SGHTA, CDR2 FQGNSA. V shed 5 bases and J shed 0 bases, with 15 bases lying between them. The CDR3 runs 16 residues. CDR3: CASSPADGWSTDTQYF. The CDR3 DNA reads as TGTGCCAGCAGCCCCGCGGATGGTTGGAGCACAGATACGCAGTATTTT.

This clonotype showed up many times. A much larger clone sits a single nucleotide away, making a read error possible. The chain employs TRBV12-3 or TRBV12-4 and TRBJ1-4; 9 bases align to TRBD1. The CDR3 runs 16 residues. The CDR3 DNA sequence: TGTGCCAGCAGGGGACAGGGAAGCGGCCCAAATGAAAAACGGTTTTTT. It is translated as CASRGQGSGPNEKRFF.

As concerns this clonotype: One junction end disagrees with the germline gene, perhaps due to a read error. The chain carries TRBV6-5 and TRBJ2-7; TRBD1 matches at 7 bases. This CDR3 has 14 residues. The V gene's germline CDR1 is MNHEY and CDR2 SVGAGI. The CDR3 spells CAGSYRDRGHEQYF. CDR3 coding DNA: TGTGCCGGCAGTTACCGGGACAGAGGCCACGAGCAGTACTTC.

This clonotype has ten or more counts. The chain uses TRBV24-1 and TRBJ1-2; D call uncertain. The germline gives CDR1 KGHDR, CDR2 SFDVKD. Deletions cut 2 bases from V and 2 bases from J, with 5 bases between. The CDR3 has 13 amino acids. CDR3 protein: CATSDYQNYGYTF. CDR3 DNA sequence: TGTGCCACCAGTGATTACCAGAACTATGGCTACACCTTC.

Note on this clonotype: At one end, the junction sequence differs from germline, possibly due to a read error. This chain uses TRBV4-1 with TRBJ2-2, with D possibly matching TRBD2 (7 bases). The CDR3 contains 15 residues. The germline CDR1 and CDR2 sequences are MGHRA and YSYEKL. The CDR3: CASSQEGGGTGELFF. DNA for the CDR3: TGCGCCAGCAGTCAAGAAGGGGGGGGCACCGGGGAGCTGTTTTTT.

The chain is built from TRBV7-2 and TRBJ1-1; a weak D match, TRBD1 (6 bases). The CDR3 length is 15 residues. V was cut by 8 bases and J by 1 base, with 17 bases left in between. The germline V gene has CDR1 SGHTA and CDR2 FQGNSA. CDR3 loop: CASRRGRGANTEAFF. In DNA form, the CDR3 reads TGTGCCAGCCGAAGAGGGAGGGGGGCGAACACTGAAGCTTTCTTT. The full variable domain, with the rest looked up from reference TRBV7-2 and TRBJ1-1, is GAGVSQSPSNKVTEKGKDVELRCDPISGHTALYWYRQSLGQGLEFLIYFQGNSAPDKSGLPSDRFSAERTGGSVSTLTIQRTQQEDSAVYLCASRRGRGANTEAFFGQGTRLTVV.

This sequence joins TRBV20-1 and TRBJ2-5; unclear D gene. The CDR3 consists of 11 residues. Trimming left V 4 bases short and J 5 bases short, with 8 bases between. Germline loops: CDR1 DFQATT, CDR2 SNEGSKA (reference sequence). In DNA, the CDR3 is TGCAGTGCTACAAACTGGGAGACCCAGTACTTC. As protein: CSATNWETQYF.

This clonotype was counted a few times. This CDR3 reads CSATQGAGQPQHF. DNA for the CDR3: TGCAGTGCTACTCAGGGGGCCGGTCAGCCCCAGCATTTT. J is TRBJ1-5 and V is TRBV20-1; TRBD1 matches 8 bases. There are 13 residues in the CDR3. The V gene's germline CDR1 is DFQATT and CDR2 SNEGSKA (reference sequence). Trimming at V came to 4 bases and at J to 6 bases, leaving 5 bases not matched to a gene.

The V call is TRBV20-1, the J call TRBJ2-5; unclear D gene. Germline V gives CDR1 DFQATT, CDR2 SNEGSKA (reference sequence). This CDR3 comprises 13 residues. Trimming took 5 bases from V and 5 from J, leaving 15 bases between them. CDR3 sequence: CSARGYSWETQYF. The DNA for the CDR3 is TGCAGTGCTCGAGGATACTCTTGGGAGACCCAGTACTTC.

The CDR3 bases are TGTGCCAGCAGGTTGGGGACTACCGGCTACGAGCAGTTCTTC. It yields the protein CASRLGTTGYEQFF. The V call is TRBV28, the J call TRBJ2-1; TRBD2 matches at 7 bases. CDR1 and CDR2 (germline): MDHEN, SYDVKM. This CDR3 comprises 14 residues. V lost 6 bases and J lost 10; bases outside the gene matches: 12.

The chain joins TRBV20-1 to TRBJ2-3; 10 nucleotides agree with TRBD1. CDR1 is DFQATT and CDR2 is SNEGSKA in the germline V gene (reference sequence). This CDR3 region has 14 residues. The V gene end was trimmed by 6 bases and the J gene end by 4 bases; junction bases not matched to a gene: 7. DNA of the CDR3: TGCAGTGCACAGACAGGGGGCTTAGCAGATACGCAGTATTTT. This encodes CSAQTGGLADTQYF.

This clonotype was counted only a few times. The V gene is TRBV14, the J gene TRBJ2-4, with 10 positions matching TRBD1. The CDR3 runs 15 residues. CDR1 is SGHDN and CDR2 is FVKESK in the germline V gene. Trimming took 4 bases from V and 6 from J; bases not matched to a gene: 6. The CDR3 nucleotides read TGTGCCAGCAGCCCGCTGGGGGACAGGGGAAACATTCAGTACTTC. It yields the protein CASSPLGDRGNIQYF.